The 21 T cell receptor beta chains below come from one sample, sequenced in a study of blood T cells in healthy people across ages (dated by TCRdb to 2015 to 2017). Preparation of the library involved 5' RACE. The listed sequencing device is Illumina HiSeq 2500. The second PCR ran for roughly 7 to 11 cycles and used a J-beta primer mix along with a sample-barcoded 5' primer. The public reads were reanalyzed by TCRdb: fastp trimming at Q25, MiXCR alignment, in-frame beta chains only. Every distinct CDR3 protein forms one entry, paired with its most common genes and DNA. Counted in this sample were roughly 680,000 distinct CDR3 sequences; 52% of them appeared once. The ten most abundant clones make up about 13% of the sample. Sequenced input: blood. The receptor set was obtained from a woman of 80 years or more in good health.

For this clonotype: This may be a read error: a much more frequent sequence differs by one nucleotide. J is TRBJ1-1 and V is TRBV9; D is perhaps TRBD1 (5 bases). The V end was cut by 3 bases, the J end by 5 bases, with 14 bases between. The CDR3 consists of 14 residues. The V gene's germline CDR1 is SGDLS and CDR2 YYNGEE. CDR3 region: CASSGTGRNTEAFF. The CDR3, as DNA: TGTGCCAGCAGCGGGACGGGACGGAATACTGAAGCTTTCTTT.

The count of this clonotype is one. A much larger clone differs by one base, so this may be a read error. The chain links TRBV7-9 to TRBJ2-4; 7 bases are shared with TRBD1. CDR3 size: 15 residues. Germline CDR1 reads SEHNR; CDR2 reads FQNEAQ (reference sequence). This CDR3 reads CASCLEGQARNIQYF. The CDR3 nucleotides are TGTGCCAGCTGCTTAGAAGGACAGGCTAGAAACATTCAGTACTTC.

For this clonotype: This may be a read error: a much more frequent sequence differs by one nucleotide. This sequence joins TRBV4-2 and TRBJ2-5; 7 positions agree with TRBD2. Germline-derived CDR1 and CDR2 are LGHNA and YNFKEQ. The junction had 24 bases not matched to a gene; V was cut back by 0 bases and J by 11 bases. CDR3 length: 19 amino acids. In DNA, the CDR3 is TGTGCCAGCAGCCAAGATCAGGGCGGGGGAACGCTCCTGTGGAATGAGCAGTACTTC. Translating it yields CASSQDQGGGTLLWNEQYF.

This clonotype was observed at least ten times. The rearrangement links TRBV20-1 to TRBJ1-1, with D unresolved. Trimming took off 8 bases at V and 1 base at J, with 11 bases between the two ends. Germline CDR1 reads DFQATT; CDR2 reads SNEGSKA (reference sequence). There are 12 residues in the CDR3. CDR3 DNA: TGCAGTCTATTTGGGCCGAACACTGAAGCTTTCTTT. It translates to CSLFGPNTEAFF.

Many counts were recorded for this clonotype. The chain couples TRBV4-2 to TRBJ2-3; D call uncertain. The CDR3 covers 13 residues. Trimming pared 3 bases from V and 0 bases from J, leaving 4 bases between. CDR1 and CDR2 from the germline V gene are LGHNA and YNFKEQ. For the CDR3, the DNA is TGTGCCAGCAGCCACTCTAGCACAGATACGCAGTATTTT. It encodes CASSHSSTDTQYF.

The chain recombines TRBV20-1 with TRBJ2-3; D may be TRBD2 (6 bases). V lost 6 bases to trimming and J lost 4 bases, with 11 bases between them. CDR3 length: 12 amino acids. Germline loops: CDR1 DFQATT, CDR2 SNEGSKA (reference sequence). The CDR3: CSASRDSDTQYF. DNA for the CDR3: TGCAGTGCAAGCCGGGACTCAGATACGCAGTATTTT.

About this clonotype: One end of the junction fails to match germline, which may point to a read error. J is TRBJ1-4 and V is TRBV5-1; D remains unclear. The germline gives CDR1 SGHRS, CDR2 YFSETQ. The CDR3 spans 14 residues. CDR3 sequence (DNA): TGCGCCAGCCAGGAGAGTACAACTAAGGAAAAACTGTTTTTT. It specifies CASQESTTKEKLFF. The full variable domain, completed using reference TRBV5-1 and TRBJ1-4, is KAGVTQTPRYLIKTRGQQVTLSCSPISGHRSVSWYQQTPGQGLQFLFEYFSETQRNKGNFPGRFSGRQFSNSRSEMNVSTLELGDSALYLCASQESTTKEKLFFGSGTQLSVL.

Details on this clonotype: This could be a read error, since a much larger clone is one nucleotide away. The chain uses TRBV5-1 and TRBJ1-5; no clear D. CDR3 length: 15 amino acids. CDR1 is SGHRS and CDR2 is YFSETQ in the germline V gene. The CDR3: CASSADGDSNRPQHF. CDR3 coding DNA: TGCGCCAGCAGCGCGGACGGGGATAGCAATCGGCCCCAGCATTTT.

The CDR3, as DNA: TGCAGTGCTAATAAACCCGGGACAGGGGAATGGACCCAGCATTTT. Translating gives CSANKPGTGEWTQHF. The rearrangement links TRBV20-1 to TRBJ1-5; TRBD1 agrees at 10 bases. The junction had 14 bases not matched to a gene; V was cut back by 4 bases and J by 11 bases. The CDR3 consists of 15 residues. Per germline, CDR1 DFQATT and CDR2 SNEGSKA (reference sequence).

This clonotype turned up a few times. The chain combines TRBV15 with TRBJ2-5; D not certain. The CDR3 covers 13 residues. Germline loops: CDR1 LNHNV, CDR2 YYDKDF (reference sequence). V was trimmed by 1 base and J by 4 bases, leaving 7 bases between them. The DNA of the CDR3 is TGTGCCACCAGCAGAGTTGGCGGAGAGACCCAGTACTTC. Protein sequence: CATSRVGGETQYF.

This chain uses TRBV12-3 or TRBV12-4 with TRBJ1-5; D gene uncertain. Trimming took off 0 bases at V and 3 bases at J, with 18 bases between the two ends. The CDR3 spans 18 residues. The CDR3 DNA sequence: TGTGCCAGCAGTTTAGCGTGGGGAGGGATGCGCGACAATCAGCCCCAGCATTTT. Translating gives CASSLAWGGMRDNQPQHF.

In the case of this clonotype: It may be a read error: a sequence one base away is much more abundant. The chain recombines TRBV4-2 with TRBJ2-1; no clear D. V lost 0 bases to trimming and J lost 8 bases, with 8 bases between them. Germline V lookup: CDR1 LGHNA, CDR2 YNFKEQ. There are 13 residues in the CDR3. DNA of the CDR3: TGTGCCAGCAGCCAAGAGTCCCCCGATGAGCAGTTCTTC. Translated: CASSQESPDEQFF.

This clonotype was seen a few times. The chain uses TRBV12-3 or TRBV12-4 and TRBJ1-1, with D unclear. The length of the CDR3 is 14 residues. The V end lost 9 bases, the J end lost 0 bases, and 14 bases lay between the germline ends. CDR3 loop: CARSNPNMNTEAFF. In DNA, the CDR3 is TGTGCCAGAAGCAATCCCAATATGAACACTGAAGCTTTCTTT.

V usage is TRBV20-1 and J usage is TRBJ2-3; 7 bases match TRBD1. Germline values: CDR1 DFQATT, CDR2 SNEGSKA (reference sequence). The CDR3 has 14 residues. The ends lost 6 bases at V and 5 bases at J; junction bases unmatched: 11. CDR3 sequence (DNA): TGCAGTGCAAGGACAGGAGAGGCACGAGATACGCAGTATTTT. This codes for CSARTGEARDTQYF.

This clonotype was counted ten times or more. The chain carries TRBV3-1 and TRBJ2-5; TRBD2 agrees at 8 bases. V was clipped by 6 bases and J by 4 bases; unmatched bases: 7. The CDR3 contains 14 residues. Germline CDR1 LGHDT, CDR2 YNNKEL (reference sequence). Here the CDR3 DNA reads TGTGCCAGCAGTTCCAGCGGGAGTAGAGAGACCCAGTACTTC. The encoded protein is CASSSSGSRETQYF.

Ten or more counts support this clonotype. The genes are TRBV28 and TRBJ2-7; the D is unclear. CDR1 is MDHEN and CDR2 is SYDVKM in the germline V gene. The V end lost 6 bases, the J end lost 3 bases, and 6 bases lay between the germline ends. The CDR3 has 11 residues. CDR3 protein: CASSPLYEQYF. In nucleotides, the CDR3 is TGTGCCAGCAGCCCGCTCTACGAGCAGTACTTC.

The rearrangement uses TRBV7-2 and TRBJ2-3; D gene ambiguous. There are 12 residues in the CDR3. The V and J ends lost 3 bases and 2 bases respectively, with 3 bases between them. CDR1 and CDR2 (germline): SGHTA, FQGNSA. CDR3 sequence (DNA): TGTGCCAGCAGCTTCGTCACAGATACGCAGTATTTT. Translating gives CASSFVTDTQYF.

This clonotype has a count of ten or more. J is TRBJ2-3 and V is TRBV28, with 7 bases fitting TRBD1. Germline-derived CDR1 and CDR2 are MDHEN and SYDVKM. This CDR3 has 14 amino acids. The V and J ends lost 7 bases and 5 bases, in that order; junction bases with no gene match: 9. CDR3 amino acids: CASNTRTGQDTQYF. CDR3 nucleotides: TGTGCCAGCAATACACGGACAGGACAAGATACGCAGTATTTT.

The CDR3 DNA follows: TGTGCCAGCAGCCCCTCGGGGAAATACGAGCAGTACTTC. Its translation: CASSPSGKYEQYF. This rearrangement joins TRBV7-9 to TRBJ2-7; maybe TRBD2 (5 bases). The V end lost 5 bases, the J end lost 4 bases, and 12 bases lay between the germline ends. The CDR3 is made up of 13 amino acids. From germline, CDR1 is SEHNR and CDR2 FQNEAQ (reference sequence).

This clonotype was recorded once. A much larger clone is a single base away; this may be a read error. The genes are TRBV29-1 and TRBJ2-1, with a weak D call TRBD1 (5 bases). This CDR3 spans 14 amino acids. V was trimmed by 4 bases and J by 0 bases, leaving 10 bases between them. Germline V gene data show CDR1 as SQVTM and CDR2 as ANQGSEA. CDR3 loop: CSVGDSPSYNEQFF. Written as DNA, the CDR3 is TGCAGCGTTGGCGACAGTCCCTCCTACAATGAGCAGTTCTTC.

V is TRBV6-2 or TRBV6-3 and J is TRBJ2-1; D might be TRBD2 (7 bases). Trimming pared 8 bases from V and 8 bases from J, leaving 19 bases between. CDR1 and CDR2 (germline): MNHEY, SVGEGT. The CDR3 covers 14 residues. CDR3 DNA sequence: TGTGCCAGCCTTCGGGCGGGGGCAGGCGATGAGCAGTTCTTC. It codes for CASLRAGAGDEQFF.